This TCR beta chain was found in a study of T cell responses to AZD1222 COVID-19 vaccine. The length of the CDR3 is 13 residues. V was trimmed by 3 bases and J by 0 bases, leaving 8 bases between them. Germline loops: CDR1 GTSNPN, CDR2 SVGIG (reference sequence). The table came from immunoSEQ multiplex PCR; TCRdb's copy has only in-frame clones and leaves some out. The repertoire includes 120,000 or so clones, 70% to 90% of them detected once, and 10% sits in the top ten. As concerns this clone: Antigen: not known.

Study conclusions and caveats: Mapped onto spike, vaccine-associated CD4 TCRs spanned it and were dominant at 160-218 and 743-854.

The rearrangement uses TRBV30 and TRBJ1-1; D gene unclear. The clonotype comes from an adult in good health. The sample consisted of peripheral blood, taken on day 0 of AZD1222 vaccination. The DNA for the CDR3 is TGTGCCTGGAGCGGGCAGATGAACACTGAAGCTTTCTTT. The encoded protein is CAWSGQMNTEAFF.